Following are 8 T cell receptor beta chains from one sample sequenced in a study of T cells in Graves' hyperthyroidism and ophthalmopathy (dated by TCRdb to about 2019). The library relied on multiplex PCR. Instrument used: Illumina HiSeq 2000. Amplification of TCR beta CDR3 regions was carried out from RNA transcripts. For the first round of RT-PCR on the TCR CDR3, the HTBI primer set was used together with the Qiagen OneStep RT-PCR kit. The public sequencing data were trimmed at Q25 with fastp and processed into clonotypes with MiXCR by TCRdb, which kept only in-frame beta chains. Rows merge per CDR3 protein into single entries with the most common DNA and genes. The sample contains some 400,000 distinct CDR3 sequences, approximately 14% of them found a single time. The ten biggest clones cover about 10% of the sample. The sequenced sample consisted of blood. These receptors were obtained from a woman aged 55-69 years with Graves' hyperthyroidism.

In the case of this clonotype: Possible read error: a much larger clone is one base away. The chain carries TRBV6-1 and TRBJ1-5; possibly TRBD1 for D (6 bases). The germline V gene has CDR1 MNHNS and CDR2 SASEGT. V lost 6 bases to trimming and J lost 6 bases, with 15 bases between them. The CDR3 is 14 residues long. CDR3 protein: CASRPGGPGQPQHF. The CDR3 DNA sequence: TGTGCCAGCAGGCCGGGGGGGCCAGGTCAGCCCCAGCATTTT.

This clonotype was picked up many times. The V and J genes are TRBV20-1 and TRBJ2-1; possible D gene TRBD1, 6 bases. The germline CDR1 and CDR2 sequences are DFQATT and SNEGSKA (reference sequence). There are 14 residues in the CDR3. The V end lost 8 bases, the J end lost 1 base, and 15 bases lay between the germline ends. CDR3 loop: CSPHFGTSYNEQFF. The CDR3 DNA is TGCAGTCCTCATTTCGGGACATCCTACAATGAGCAGTTCTTC.

This clonotype was detected only a few times. The V and J genes are TRBV7-9 and TRBJ2-1; D not certain. Between the trimmed V and J ends, which lost 7 bases and 3 bases, there was a span of 10 bases. The CDR3 loop spans 13 amino acids. CDR1 and CDR2 (germline): SEHNR, FQNEAQ (reference sequence). In nucleotides, the CDR3 is TGTGCCAGCACCCCGGGTAACTACAATGAGCAGTTCTTC. This codes for CASTPGNYNEQFF.

This clonotype was seen ten or more times. V usage is TRBV12-3 or TRBV12-4 and J usage is TRBJ1-2; tentatively, D is TRBD1 (5 bases). V lost 6 bases and J lost 7, with 21 bases in between. This CDR3 is built from 15 residues. CDR3 protein: CASREGPWGGPGYTF. In DNA, the CDR3 is TGTGCCAGCAGAGAAGGACCATGGGGGGGTCCTGGCTACACCTTC.

This clonotype was counted a few times. This chain uses TRBV4-1 with TRBJ1-1; D not resolved. CDR3 length equals 14 residues. Trimming removed 3 bases at V and 10 bases at J, with 18 bases between. Germline V gene sequence: CDR1 MGHRA, CDR2 YSYEKL. The DNA for the CDR3 is TGCGCCAGCAGCCATCCGGGGTCTAACCTCGGAGCTTTCTTT. Its protein is CASSHPGSNLGAFF.

This clonotype was observed many times. The chain recombines TRBV28 with TRBJ1-1, with D unresolved. Germline CDR1 and CDR2: MDHEN and SYDVKM. This CDR3 is 15 amino acids long. The V end was cut by 8 bases, the J end by 1 base, with 17 bases between. The CDR3: CASVEVGRGNTEAFF. In DNA, the CDR3 is TGTGCCAGCGTTGAAGTCGGGCGGGGGAACACTGAAGCTTTCTTT.

This clonotype was detected only a few times. The genes are TRBV4-2 and TRBJ2-7, with 11 bases aligning to TRBD2. The CDR3 has 15 amino acids. The V and J ends lost 0 bases and 3 bases, in that order; junction bases with no gene match: 1. CDR1 and CDR2 from the germline V gene are LGHNA and YNFKEQ. CDR3: CASSQDLAGGYEQYF. The CDR3 nucleotides are TGTGCCAGCAGCCAAGATCTAGCGGGAGGCTACGAGCAGTACTTC.

This chain connects TRBV24-1 to TRBJ2-2; 9 nucleotides line up with TRBD1. Trimming cost V 4 bases and J 3 bases; bases outside gene matches: 5. Germline CDR1 is KGHDR and CDR2 is SFDVKD. The CDR3 is 16 amino acids. In nucleotides, the CDR3 is TGTGCCACCAGTGACCCGGGACAGGGTTACACCGGGGAGCTGTTTTTT. Translated, it gives CATSDPGQGYTGELFF.